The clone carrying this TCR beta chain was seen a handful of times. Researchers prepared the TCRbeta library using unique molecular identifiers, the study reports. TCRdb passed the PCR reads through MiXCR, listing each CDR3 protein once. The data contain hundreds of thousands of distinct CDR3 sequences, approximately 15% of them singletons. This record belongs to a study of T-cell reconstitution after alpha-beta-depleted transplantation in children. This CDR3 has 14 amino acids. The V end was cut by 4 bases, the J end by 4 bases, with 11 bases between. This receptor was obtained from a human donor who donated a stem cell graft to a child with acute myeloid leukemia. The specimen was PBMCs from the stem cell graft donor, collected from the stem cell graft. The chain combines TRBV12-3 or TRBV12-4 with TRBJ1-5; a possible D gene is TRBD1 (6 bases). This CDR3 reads CASSWRGANQPQHF. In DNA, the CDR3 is TGTGCCAGCAGTTGGAGGGGGGCGAATCAGCCCCAGCATTTT.